This T cell receptor beta chain was found in a study of OX40 agonist ivuxolimab in advanced cancers. On the study more broadly: Those enrolled were about 80% male, with a mean age of approximately 60 years and ages from 23 to 79.

Libraries were prepared by immunoSEQ multiplex PCR; TCRdb keeps only in-frame clonotypes and omits some of them. This repertoire shows around 68,000 clones, 70% to 90% found once; its top ten account for 0.68%. The source was CD4+ or CD8+ T cells sorted from blood, collected in a trial of the OX40 agonist ivuxolimab. The receptor comes from an adult with an advanced solid tumor such as melanoma, head and neck, liver or kidney cancer.

The CDR3: CASSEALGDQPQHF. CDR3 DNA: TGTGCCAGCAGTGAAGCCTTGGGGGATCAGCCCCAGCATTTT. The V gene is TRBV2, the J gene TRBJ1-5, with a possible D match to TRBD1 (5 bases). CDR1 is SNHLY, CDR2 FYNNEI, per germline. The V end was cut by 0 bases, the J end by 5 bases, with 8 bases between. This CDR3 is built from 14 residues.